This T cell receptor (beta chain) is from a study of blood T cell repertoires in COVID-19 (dated by TCRdb to about 2020). For the wider study: Collaborator samples came from the United States, Italy and Spain and covered acute and convalescent phases of COVID-19. The prospective study material was composed of cDNA or gDNA derived from T cells, B-cell-depleted T cells, or PBMCs. The dataset comprised deeply sampled blood TCRbeta repertoires from subjects exposed to, actively infected with, or recovered from COVID-19. The repertoires were released in a freely available public database intended as a resource for research on the immune response to SARS-CoV-2. The samples were drawn from two sources: the first 160 participants of the ongoing ImmuneRACE study, and 1,000 to 1,500 subjects contributed by 6 global collaborators. A de-identified subject ID, COVID-19 status, age in years and sex were almost always included in the sample metadata. Where available, HLA class I and class II types were obtained from metadata supplied by the sample provider rather than from assay-based typing.

Note on this clone: Its specific antigen is unknown. No clone much larger than this one lies a single base away; base qualities are absent.

TCRbeta CDR3 regions were amplified from genomic DNA by means of the immunoSEQ Assay, a bias-controlled multiplex PCR. The original pipeline was this. Nucleated cell counts per sample were estimated from amplification of reference gene primers within the assay. Sequence reads were collapsed and filtered to measure the absolute abundance of every unique TCRbeta CDR3 rearrangement. For each sample, productive Simpson clonality was calculated by taking the square root of Simpson's diversity index across productive rearrangements. TCRdb limited this immuneACCESS table to in-frame rearrangements with V and J called. A share of clones is missing; checked studies link under half to unresolved V genes, and the rest is unexplained. The V and J calls and clone size are taken from that table; D and trimming were inferred from the DNA. In this sample the table shows about 160,000 clones, over 70% of which occur a single time. The ten top clones hold roughly 3.5% of the sample.

After removal of 4 bases from V and 8 bases from J, the junction retains 9 bases not matched to a gene. Per the germline V gene, SGHDT is the CDR1 and YYEEEE is the CDR2. Taken from cysteine to phenylalanine, the CDR3 has 15 residues. Solely the CDR3 DNA is kept, with 45 bases framed from the first base. Results the study describes overall, beyond this receptor: The quantity of clinical and demographic metadata differed by source and by participant and was supplied without curation.

Participants in the prospective study were aged roughly 18 to 100 years, lived in 24 United States geographic areas, and enrolled through a virtual design. In the prospective study, cohorts were assigned on the basis of participant-reported clinical history obtained from a screening survey and a study questionnaire. Recovered participants in ImmuneRACE Cohort 3 were defined by two consecutive negative NP/OP PCR tests, clearance by a healthcare professional, or resolution of symptoms. In the prospective study, mobile phlebotomists collected whole blood, serum and a nasopharyngeal or oropharyngeal swab from each participant. Prospective study participants could optionally give additional blood draws and questionnaires over an approximately two-month period. Before DNA extraction, blood samples from the prospective study were shipped at room temperature or frozen.

This receptor was identified in a woman in her sixties who had recovered from COVID-19. Specimen: PBMCs or T cells enriched from blood (not recorded which). The chain couples TRBV5-6 to TRBJ2-1; 10 central bases correspond to TRBD1. CDR3 region: CASSHGQGGFDEQFF. The DNA is TGTGCCAGCAGCCACGGACAGGGGGGGTTCGATGAGCAGTTCTTC.